The 32 T cell receptor beta chains given below trace back to one sample, sequenced in a study of CD8+ T cells in alopecia areata. RNA was isolated and reverse transcribed to cDNA, the sequencing template. Some clones are missing from TCRdb's copy, which holds only in-frame ones; the method was immunoSEQ multiplex PCR. Among around 120,000 clones listed, roughly 50% were seen once. The sequencing input was NKG2D-low CD8+ T cells sorted from blood. Source of these receptors: a human donor with alopecia areata.

The V call is TRBV29-1, the J call TRBJ2-1; 8 nucleotides agree with TRBD2. With 5 bases clipped from V and 9 bases from J, the junction kept 3 bases outside the gene matches. This CDR3 is built from 11 residues. The germline gives CDR1 SQVTM, CDR2 ANQGSEA. CDR3: CSVLSGAEQFF. CDR3 nucleotides: TGCAGCGTTCTTAGCGGGGCTGAGCAGTTCTTC.

The V and J genes are TRBV27 and TRBJ1-1; 7 nucleotides line up with TRBD1. The CDR3 contains 14 residues. V lost 2 bases to trimming and J lost 3 bases; unmatched junction nucleotides: 3. Per the germline V gene, CDR1 is MNHEY and CDR2 is SMNVEV (reference sequence). The CDR3 region has the DNA TGTGCCAGCAGTTTAGGAGGGGGCGACACTGAAGCTTTCTTT. Translated: CASSLGGGDTEAFF.

The V call is TRBV29-1, the J call TRBJ2-7, with D unclear. The germline V gene encodes CDR1 SQVTM and CDR2 ANQGSEA. This CDR3 is built from 13 residues. V lost 5 bases, J lost 1 base, and 12 bases lay in between. CDR3 protein: CSVTGQLSYEQYF. The CDR3, as DNA: TGCAGCGTTACTGGCCAGCTATCCTACGAGCAGTACTTC.

This clone was found a few times. This sequence joins TRBV10-3 and TRBJ2-5, with 7 bases that match TRBD1. V shed 3 bases, J shed 1 base, and the junction held 2 bases outside the gene matches. This CDR3 region has 14 residues. Germline loops: CDR1 ENHRY, CDR2 SYGVKD. The CDR3, as DNA: TGTGCCATCAGTGACCACAGGGGCCAAGAGACCCAGTACTTC. This gives the protein CAISDHRGQETQYF.

DNA of the CDR3: TGTGCCATCAGGACAGATTCCTACGAGCAGTACTTC. It is translated as CAIRTDSYEQYF. V is TRBV6-5 and J is TRBJ2-7; the D gene is possibly TRBD1 (6 bases). Per the germline V gene, CDR1 is MNHEY and CDR2 is SVGAGI. There are 12 residues in the CDR3. The ends were cut back, 10 bases at V and 1 base at J, with 11 bases in the middle.

The rearrangement uses TRBV13 and TRBJ1-2; no clear D gene. This CDR3 has 12 amino acids. The germline V and J ends were trimmed by 5 bases and 4 bases, with 8 bases remaining between them. CDR1 is PRHDT, CDR2 FYEKMQ, per germline (reference sequence). The CDR3 sequence: CASSPNPYGYTF. The CDR3 DNA reads TGTGCCAGCAGCCCCAACCCCTATGGCTACACCTTC. The complete variable domain, with remaining parts taken from reference TRBV13 and TRBJ1-2, reads AAGVIQSPRHLIKEKRETATLKCYPIPRHDTVYWYQQGPGQDPQFLISFYEKMQSDKGSIPDRFSAQQFSDYHSELNMSSLELGDSALYFCASSPNPYGYTFGSGTRLTVV.

This clone was detected ten times or more. Within the sample, other DNA sequences also encode this same CDR3. The gene calls are TRBV28 and TRBJ2-1; D is ambiguous. The CDR3 length is 13 residues. Per the germline V gene, CDR1 is MDHEN and CDR2 is SYDVKM. V was shortened by 2 bases and J by 6 bases, with 8 bases between the two germline ends. The CDR3 spells CASSLPGTNEQFF. CDR3 DNA sequence: TGTGCCAGCAGTTTACCCGGTACCAATGAGCAGTTCTTC.

This clone was observed a few times. In DNA form, the CDR3 reads TGTGCCAGTAGCCCTACAGGGTGGAATGAGCAGTTCTTC. Protein sequence: CASSPTGWNEQFF. This chain joins TRBV19 and TRBJ2-1, with D perhaps matching TRBD1 (6 bases). Germline lookup yields CDR1 LNHDA and CDR2 SQIVND (reference sequence). Trimming stripped 6 bases from V and 7 bases from J, with 13 bases between. The CDR3 covers 13 residues.

Note on this clone: Other nucleotide sequences in the sample specify the same CDR3. The chain uses TRBV29-1 and TRBJ2-7; D assignment may be TRBD1 or TRBD2 (5 bases each). CDR3 length: 12 residues. Trimming stripped 7 bases from V and 2 bases from J, with 12 bases between. Germline V lookup: CDR1 SQVTM, CDR2 ANQGSEA. The CDR3 DNA follows: TGCAGCGCCCGGGACGGCACCTACGAGCAGTACTTC. This sequence encodes CSARDGTYEQYF.

V usage is TRBV6-6 and J usage is TRBJ2-5, with D unclear. The CDR3 has 15 amino acids. Trimming cost V 0 bases and J 0 bases, with 8 bases left between them. Germline-derived CDR1 and CDR2 are MNHNY and SVGAGI (reference sequence). The DNA for the CDR3 is TGTGCCAGCAGTTACTCGAGTGGGTACCAAGAGACCCAGTACTTC. This codes for CASSYSSGYQETQYF.

This rearrangement joins TRBV29-1 to TRBJ2-3, with 12 bases matching TRBD1. V was pared by 1 base and J by 3 bases, with 5 bases of the junction left unmatched. This CDR3 comprises 16 residues. CDR1 is SQVTM and CDR2 is ANQGSEA in the germline V gene. CDR3 nucleotide sequence: TGCAGCGTTGAAGGCGGGACAGGGGGCAATACAGATACGCAGTATTTT. Protein product: CSVEGGTGGNTDTQYF.

Only a few counts were recorded for this clone. V is TRBV29-1 and J is TRBJ1-2; 9 positions match TRBD1. V was pared by 6 bases and J by 6 bases, with 8 bases of the junction left unmatched. Germline-derived CDR1 and CDR2 are SQVTM and ANQGSEA. This CDR3 contains 13 residues. The CDR3 DNA reads as TGCAGCGTGGACTTCGACAGGGGGAATGGCTACACCTTC. Its protein is CSVDFDRGNGYTF.

This sequence joins TRBV9 and TRBJ2-3; a possible D gene is TRBD1 (5 bases). This CDR3 region has 14 residues. Germline CDR1 SGDLS, CDR2 YYNGEE. V was pared by 4 bases and J by 4 bases, with 13 bases between. CDR3 sequence: CASSNPTDPDTQYF. DNA of the CDR3: TGTGCCAGCAGCAACCCGACAGATCCAGATACGCAGTATTTT.

Only a few counts were recorded for this clone. The chain employs TRBV5-6 and TRBJ1-5; D is undetermined. The V gene's germline CDR1 is SGHDT and CDR2 YYEEEE. There are 14 residues in the CDR3. V gave up 2 bases and J gave up 0 bases, with 6 bases separating them. CDR3 protein: CASSFGVSNQPQHF. The CDR3 nucleotides are TGTGCCAGCAGCTTCGGGGTTAGCAATCAGCCCCAGCATTTT.

This clone appeared a few times. The V and J genes are TRBV5-6 and TRBJ1-2; D might be TRBD1 (6 bases). Germline CDR1 is SGHDT and CDR2 is YYEEEE. This CDR3 comprises 13 residues. The V end was cut by 5 bases, the J end by 2 bases, with 10 bases between. The CDR3 reads CASRPGQNYGYTF. The CDR3 DNA follows: TGTGCCAGCAGACCTGGACAGAACTATGGCTACACCTTC.

J is TRBJ2-2 and V is TRBV28; a weak D match, TRBD2 (6 bases). Trimming removed 3 bases from V and 6 bases from J, with 17 bases in between. This CDR3 comprises 16 residues. CDR1 is MDHEN and CDR2 is SYDVKM in the germline V gene. DNA of the CDR3: TGTGCCAGCAGTTTGCGGGGAAGTCTTGTCTCCGGGGAGCTGTTTTTT. Translation: CASSLRGSLVSGELFF.

The chain couples TRBV29-1 to TRBJ1-1, with 7 nucleotides matching TRBD1. Germline loops: CDR1 SQVTM, CDR2 ANQGSEA. This CDR3 spans 13 amino acids. V shed 4 bases and J 1 base; nucleotides not matched to a gene: 3. CDR3 protein: CSVGGTENTEAFF. CDR3 DNA: TGCAGCGTTGGGGGGACAGAGAACACTGAAGCTTTCTTT.

This chain links TRBV4-3 with TRBJ2-4; D gene unclear. V was trimmed by 3 bases and J by 0 bases, leaving 6 bases between them. The CDR3 runs 14 residues. The germline V gene has CDR1 LGHNA and CDR2 YSLEER. The CDR3 region is CASSHTEAKNIQYF. DNA of the CDR3: TGCGCCAGCAGCCACACGGAAGCCAAAAACATTCAGTACTTC.

This clone was found once. J is TRBJ1-4 and V is TRBV27; TRBD1 aligns across 8 bases. The V segment lost 3 bases and the J segment 11 bases; nucleotides outside the gene matches: 8. From germline, CDR1 is MNHEY and CDR2 SMNVEV (reference sequence). The CDR3 sequence is 14 residues long. CDR3: CASSLTGVQEKLFF. In nucleotides, the CDR3 is TGTGCCAGCAGTTTGACAGGGGTGCAGGAGAAACTGTTTTTT.

The V and J genes are TRBV13 and TRBJ2-1; no reliable D call. This CDR3 is 12 amino acids long. CDR1 is PRHDT, CDR2 FYEKMQ, per germline (reference sequence). Trimming cost V 4 bases and J 8 bases, with 9 bases left between them. In DNA form, the CDR3 reads TGTGCCAGCAGCTCTCGTTGGCATGAGCAGTTCTTC. It translates to CASSSRWHEQFF.

The chain uses TRBV29-1 and TRBJ2-3; D is undetermined. CDR3 length: 14 residues. Trimming left V 4 bases short and J 2 bases short, with 13 bases between. Germline CDR1 SQVTM, CDR2 ANQGSEA. The chain's CDR3 is CSVGPGVFTDTQYF. CDR3 coding DNA: TGCAGCGTTGGCCCGGGCGTATTCACAGATACGCAGTATTTT.

The gene calls are TRBV6-6 and TRBJ2-5; no clear D gene. The ends were cut back, 5 bases at V and 0 bases at J, with 4 bases in the middle. The CDR3 loop spans 12 amino acids. Germline V CDR1 and CDR2: MNHNY, SVGAGI (reference sequence). The CDR3 nucleotides are TGTGCCAGCAGTGCGGACCAAGAGACCCAGTACTTC. It translates to CASSADQETQYF.

To note about this clone: At one end the junction does not follow the germline gene, possibly because of a read error. This chain connects TRBV9 to TRBJ1-2; D remains ambiguous. Germline CDR1 is SGDLS and CDR2 is YYNGEE. CDR3 length: 15 residues. CDR3 protein: CATSRGGLEPYGYTF. CDR3 coding DNA: TGTGCCACCAGCCGGGGAGGGTTAGAGCCTTATGGCTACACCTTC.

The chain recombines TRBV4-3 with TRBJ2-7, with 11 nucleotides matching TRBD2. J was trimmed by 2 bases and V by 0 bases; bases with no gene match: 6. Germline values: CDR1 LGHNA, CDR2 YSLEER. The CDR3 length is 17 residues. The CDR3 DNA reads as TGCGCCAGCAGCCAAGATAGGCTAGCGGGAGGCCCCTACGAGCAGTACTTC. Translated: CASSQDRLAGGPYEQYF.

This clone was counted only a few times. The V and J genes are TRBV13 and TRBJ2-7; D not certain. The CDR3 is 12 amino acids. Trimming removed 1 base from V and 0 bases from J, with 1 base in between. Germline CDR1 reads PRHDT; CDR2 reads FYEKMQ (reference sequence). The CDR3: CASSLASYEQYF. The DNA of the CDR3 is TGTGCCAGCAGCTTAGCCTCCTACGAGCAGTACTTC.

This clone came up once. The chain joins TRBV11-1 to TRBJ2-7, with D maybe TRBD1 (6 bases). V lost 3 bases to trimming and J lost 4 bases, with 13 bases between them. From germline, CDR1 is SGHAT and CDR2 FQDESV (reference sequence). The CDR3 has 14 residues. This CDR3 is CASSFATGLYEQYF. CDR3 sequence (DNA): TGTGCCAGCAGCTTCGCGACAGGCCTATACGAGCAGTACTTC.

There are a few counts of this clone. Other DNA sequences in this specimen translate into the identical CDR3. This sequence joins TRBV29-1 and TRBJ2-1, with 10 bases lining up with TRBD1. The V gene end was trimmed by 1 base and the J gene end by 5 bases; junction bases not matched to a gene: 2. Looked up from germline, CDR1 is SQVTM and CDR2 is ANQGSEA. This CDR3 comprises 14 residues. In nucleotides, the CDR3 is TGCAGCGTTGAAGGACAGGGGGCCGACAATGAGCAGTTCTTC. Protein product: CSVEGQGADNEQFF.

This chain links TRBV15 with TRBJ2-3, with D possibly matching TRBD2 (6 bases). Deletions cut 1 base from V and 5 bases from J, with 13 bases between. The germline gives CDR1 LNHNV, CDR2 YYDKDF (reference sequence). This CDR3 is built from 15 residues. The CDR3 nucleotides read TGTGCCACCAGCAGAGCCGGAGGGCAGTTAGATACGCAGTATTTT. Residues: CATSRAGGQLDTQYF.

This sequence joins TRBV5-1 and TRBJ2-4; D may be TRBD1 (5 bases). The germline gives CDR1 SGHRS, CDR2 YFSETQ. With 2 bases removed from V and 7 bases from J, the gap between germline ends came to 7 bases. The CDR3 is 12 amino acids. This CDR3 is CASSLGDNIQYF. In DNA form, the CDR3 reads TGCGCCAGCAGCTTAGGGGATAACATTCAGTACTTC.

CDR3 DNA: TGTGCCAGCAGTCCCACTAGGGGCCGCTGGCGTTACGAGCAGTACTTC. This translates into CASSPTRGRWRYEQYF. The chain couples TRBV28 to TRBJ2-7, with D possibly being TRBD1 or TRBD2 (5 bases each). CDR3 length equals 16 residues. The V and J ends lost 5 bases and 4 bases respectively, with 21 bases between them. In germline, CDR1 is MDHEN, CDR2 SYDVKM.

Concerning this clone itself: The same CDR3 is also encoded by other DNA sequences in this sample. This rearrangement joins TRBV29-1 to TRBJ1-2; 7 bases map to TRBD1. CDR3 length: 13 amino acids. V was pared by 6 bases and J by 2 bases, with 6 bases of the junction left unmatched. The germline CDR1 and CDR2 sequences are SQVTM and ANQGSEA. The CDR3 protein is CSVDLTGNYGYTF. The CDR3 DNA reads TGCAGCGTAGACCTGACAGGGAACTATGGCTACACCTTC.

The V gene is TRBV29-1, the J gene TRBJ2-7, with 15 bases lining up with TRBD2. The CDR3 totals 16 residues. The V gene's germline CDR1 is SQVTM and CDR2 ANQGSEA. The V and J ends lost 0 bases and 4 bases, in that order; junction bases with no gene match: 4. CDR3 sequence (DNA): TGCAGCGTTGAAGAGGGACTAGCGGGAGGAATATACGAGCAGTACTTC. This encodes CSVEEGLAGGIYEQYF.